The source of this T cell receptor (beta chain) is a study of siplizumab effects on memory and regulatory T cells. Study-wide findings and caveats: The mean Treg-derived percentage of mappable alloreactive CD4+ clones was roughly 69% with siplizumab compared with 25% to 30% in controls.

Produced via immunoSEQ multiplex PCR; TCRdb's table is partial and in-frame only. The sample has approximately 70,000 clones, 91% seen once. The CDR3 totals 10 residues. With 4 bases removed from V and 2 bases from J, the gap between germline ends came to 0 bases. Looked up from germline, CDR1 is LGHNT and CDR2 is FRNRAP. Comments on this clone: Its target is unknown.

The sequence was obtained from a human donor in good health. Sequencing used CD8+ T cells sorted from blood. The V call is TRBV12-5, the J call TRBJ2-7; no firm D call. CDR3 region: CASGSYEQYF. The CDR3 bases are TGTGCTAGTGGTTCCTACGAGCAGTACTTC.